The present T cell receptor (beta chain) was sequenced within a study of cytomegalovirus exposure and HLA in healthy donors. Study context: A data release that came early held tens of millions of unique TCRs from HLA-typed donors. The study, taken as a whole, reports: Associated with HLA alleles at 0.05 false discovery rate in a later analysis were approximately 17,000 TCR beta sequences.

On this clone: Its antigen is unidentified.

PCR involved 60 Vbeta and 13 Jbeta primers. In the source study's methods: Roughly 10 million shared chains were among approximately 80 million unique TCR beta chains counted in a later analysis. Assay used: immunoSEQ multiplex PCR; TCRdb lists only in-frame clones, some missing. V, J and clone size are those of that table, while D and trimming were read from the DNA. The repertoire holds under 150,000 clones, with 82% as singletons. The CDR3 has 14 amino acids. Per the germline V gene, CDR1 is MNHEY and CDR2 is SVGAGI. V was trimmed by 0 bases and J by 10 bases, leaving 10 bases between them. V is TRBV6-5 and J is TRBJ1-6; no reliable D call. The receptor's source is a woman under 30 in good health and CMV-seronegative. Sequenced material: PBMCs. The CDR3 is CASSYSRTESPLHF. CDR3 sequence (DNA): TGTGCCAGCAGTTACTCCAGGACTGAGTCACCCCTCCACTTT.